Reported below is one T cell receptor beta chain. Its specificity is not known. J lost 4 bases, V lost 7 bases, and 7 bases had no gene match. The CDR3 sequence is 14 residues long. Germline V gene data show CDR1 as MNHEY and CDR2 as SMNVEV (reference sequence). The entry originates in a study of vaccination and CD4 T cells after COVID-19. On the study more broadly: Overlapping spike pools from SARS-CoV-2 and HCoV-NL63, HCoV-OC43 and HCoV-229E served as culture stimuli. As a positive control, some control cultures were given a CEFX pool, while others were given an HIV-1 Nef pool or no peptide.

Oncomine TCR Beta short-read sequencing was applied to DNA from cultured CD4+ T cells. One entry per CDR3 protein results from TCRdb running MiXCR on the PCR reads. The sample contains 14,000 to 15,000 distinct CDR3 sequences, 50% to 55% of which appear only once. Treatment given: approximately 9-day PBMC culture with coronavirus spike peptide pools or control peptides (ViraFEST assay). Every positive PCR date fell between March and December 2020, earlier than the US Alpha, Beta and Delta variants. The specimen was CD4+ T cells from blood, cultured in vitro. The chain recombines TRBV27 with TRBJ2-3, with TRBD2 identical over 8 bases. This receptor was identified in a human donor who had recovered from COVID-19. The CDR3 DNA reads as TGTGCCAGCACCACGAGCGGGAGTTCAGATACGCAGTATTTT. It specifies CASTTSGSSDTQYF.